One and the same sample provided the 23 T cell receptor beta chains below, sequenced in a study of shared clonotypes between healthy human individuals. TCRdb's copy holds only in-frame clones and misses some; the assay was immunoSEQ multiplex PCR. Of roughly 700,000 clones detected, about nine tenths appear once; the ten largest clones hold 34%. Sequences were obtained from memory CD8+ T cells from PBMCs. Indicated subset: CD45RO+ cells pooled with CCR7-negative TemRA cells. These receptors all come from a man younger than 30 in good health. Some clones in this sample may be carry-over from other donors' samples.

J is TRBJ2-1 and V is TRBV20-1; D is possibly TRBD2 (6 bases). Germline CDR1 DFQATT, CDR2 SNEGSKA (reference sequence). The CDR3 has 11 amino acids. CDR3 protein: CSGVEYNEQFF. CDR3 DNA sequence: TGCTCGGGAGTTGAGTACAATGAGCAGTTCTTC.

J is TRBJ1-1 and V is TRBV7-8, with D tentatively TRBD1 (6 bases). The CDR3 sequence is 15 residues long. Trimming took 5 bases from V and 1 from J, leaving 14 bases between them. Germline values: CDR1 SGHVS, CDR2 FQNEAQ. In DNA, the CDR3 is TGTGCCAGCAGCCAGGGGCGGAACCAGAACACTGAAGCTTTCTTT. The encoded protein is CASSQGRNQNTEAFF.

The chain links TRBV6-5 to TRBJ2-7; D is ambiguous. The CDR3 has 14 amino acids. Trimming pared 7 bases from V and 0 bases from J, leaving 13 bases between. Germline V gives CDR1 MNHEY, CDR2 SVGAGI. Here the CDR3 reads CASTAASSSYEQYF. CDR3 sequence (DNA): TGTGCCAGCACTGCCGCTAGTAGCTCCTACGAGCAGTACTTC.

The count of this clone is one. The chain recombines TRBV29-1 with TRBJ1-3, with a weak D call TRBD1 (6 bases). Between the trimmed V and J ends, which lost 4 bases and 2 bases, there was a span of 12 bases. The germline gives CDR1 SQVTM, CDR2 ANQGSEA. This CDR3 is built from 14 residues. In DNA, the CDR3 is TGCAGCGTTGCAGAAGGGGGGCCTGGAAACACCATATATTTT. Translated, it gives CSVAEGGPGNTIYF.

The chain employs TRBV10-2 and TRBJ2-1; 10 nucleotides align to TRBD2. Germline V gene sequence: CDR1 WSHSY, CDR2 SAAADI. The CDR3 contains 15 residues. After removal of 7 bases from V and 9 bases from J, the junction contained 12 bases not matched to a gene. The CDR3 protein is CASTDKASGSPEQFF. As DNA, the CDR3 is TGCGCCAGCACTGATAAGGCTAGCGGGAGCCCTGAGCAGTTCTTC.

V and J are TRBV6-5 and TRBJ2-7; D might be TRBD1 (5 bases). V lost 4 bases, J lost 6 bases, and 16 bases lay in between. CDR3 length equals 14 residues. Germline CDR1 is MNHEY and CDR2 is SVGAGI. This CDR3 is CASSFSGPGSEQYF. CDR3 nucleotides: TGTGCCAGCAGTTTTTCAGGGCCCGGGTCCGAGCAGTACTTC.

This chain joins TRBV6-1 and TRBJ2-7; D gene uncertain. The CDR3 has 14 residues. Trimming left V 2 bases short and J 2 bases short, with 10 bases between. Germline loops: CDR1 MNHNS, CDR2 SASEGT. CDR3 protein: CASSERASPYEQYF. The CDR3 DNA sequence: TGTGCCAGCAGTGAACGGGCCAGCCCCTACGAGCAGTACTTC.

The chain employs TRBV2 and TRBJ2-7; 9 nucleotides line up with TRBD1. Germline assignment: CDR1 SNHLY and CDR2 FYNNEI. The ends lost 10 bases at V and 1 base at J; junction bases unmatched: 11. This CDR3 has 15 residues. The CDR3 protein is CAITRLDRGSYEQYF. The CDR3 DNA is TGTGCCATCACCCGTTTAGACAGGGGGTCCTACGAGCAGTACTTC.

The V call is TRBV2, the J call TRBJ2-1, with D perhaps TRBD2 (6 bases). The germline V gene encodes CDR1 SNHLY and CDR2 FYNNEI. There are 15 residues in the CDR3. Trimming left V 3 bases short and J 1 base short, with 10 bases between. For the CDR3, the DNA is TGTGCCAGCAGTGAGGATCGGGAGTCCTACAATGAGCAGTTCTTC. It encodes CASSEDRESYNEQFF.

As DNA, the CDR3 is TGTGCCTGGAGTACAGCGGGAGGGCCCCTTTACTTC. Residues: CAWSTAGGPLYF. The chain carries TRBV30 and TRBJ2-7; 10 bases line up with TRBD2. Germline CDR1 and CDR2: GTSNPN and SVGIG (reference sequence). The trim removed 2 bases at V and 13 bases at J, leaving 8 bases unmatched. The CDR3 extends over 12 amino acids.

This clone was counted between two and nine times. V gene TRBV28 combines with J gene TRBJ2-3, with 9 bases aligning to TRBD1. CDR3 length: 14 amino acids. Germline CDR1 and CDR2: MDHEN and SYDVKM. The ends lost 6 bases at V and 6 bases at J; junction bases unmatched: 7. Here the CDR3 DNA reads TGTGCCAGCAGGGAACAGGGGGCCAGGGATACGCAGTATTTT. As protein: CASREQGARDTQYF. Supplemented by reference TRBV28 and TRBJ2-3, the full variable domain reads DVKVTQSSRYLVKRTGEKVFLECVQDMDHENMFWYRQDPGLGLRLIYFSYDVKMKEKGDIPEGYSVSREKKERFSLILESASTNQTSMYLCASREQGARDTQYFGPGTRLTVL.

DNA of the CDR3: TGTGCCTGGAACGGCGGGAGCTCCTACAATGAGCAGTTCTTC. As protein: CAWNGGSSYNEQFF. The chain joins TRBV30 to TRBJ2-1; 7 nucleotides align to TRBD2. This CDR3 has 14 residues. Germline V gene lookup returns CDR1 GTSNPN and CDR2 SVGIG (reference sequence). Trimming cost V 4 bases and J 0 bases; bases outside gene matches: 3. Variable domain in full (rest from reference TRBV30 and TRBJ2-1): SQTIHQWPATLVQPVGSPLSLECTVEGTSNPNLYWYRQAAGRGLQLLFYSVGIGQISSEVPQNLSASRPQDRQFILSSKKLLLSDSGFYLCAWNGGSSYNEQFFGPGTRLTVL.

The chain couples TRBV29-1 to TRBJ2-1; TRBD2 matches 11 bases. Germline loops: CDR1 SQVTM, CDR2 ANQGSEA. This CDR3 comprises 14 residues. Trimming removed 7 bases from V and 2 bases from J; junction bases left unmatched: 4. Here the CDR3 reads CSAVAGGPYNEQFF. DNA for the CDR3: TGCAGCGCTGTAGCGGGAGGGCCCTACAATGAGCAGTTCTTC.

This rearrangement joins TRBV27 to TRBJ2-7; D is unresolved. V was pared by 2 bases and J by 5 bases, with 10 bases between. The CDR3 extends over 13 amino acids. CDR1 MNHEY and CDR2 SMNVEV come from the germline V gene (reference sequence). CDR3 loop: CASSLNPGHEQYF. The DNA for the CDR3 is TGTGCCAGCAGTTTAAACCCCGGGCACGAGCAGTACTTC.

This chain uses TRBV18 with TRBJ1-5; perhaps TRBD1 as D (6 bases). There are 16 residues in the CDR3. Germline V gives CDR1 KGHSH, CDR2 LQKENI. V lost 1 base and J 7 bases, leaving 17 bases between the germline ends. The DNA of the CDR3 is TGTGCCAGCTCACCACGGACAGTGGGATCAGACCAGCCCCAGCATTTT. As protein: CASSPRTVGSDQPQHF.

This clone came up a few times. This chain uses TRBV4-1 with TRBJ1-5; D not resolved. Germline V gene sequence: CDR1 MGHRA, CDR2 YSYEKL. The CDR3 runs 12 residues. Trimming left V 3 bases short and J 5 bases short, with 5 bases between. The CDR3 loop reads CASSQGDQPQHF. The CDR3 DNA is TGCGCCAGCAGCCAGGGTGATCAGCCCCAGCATTTT.

This CDR3 is CASSSGTGGHSNQPQHF. The CDR3 nucleotides are TGTGCCAGCAGCTCCGGGACAGGGGGACATAGCAATCAGCCCCAGCATTTT. The chain links TRBV5-8 to TRBJ1-5; 11 nucleotides agree with TRBD1. The CDR3 is 17 amino acids. Germline assignment: CDR1 SGHTS and CDR2 YDEGEE. Trimming removed 3 bases from V and 0 bases from J; junction bases left unmatched: 5.

The chain uses TRBV27 and TRBJ2-3; the D gene is possibly TRBD2 (5 bases). V lost 5 bases and J 1 base, leaving 10 bases between the germline ends. CDR1 is MNHEY and CDR2 is SMNVEV in the germline V gene (reference sequence). The CDR3 contains 14 residues. The chain's CDR3 is CASSPAARTDTQYF. The CDR3 DNA follows: TGTGCCAGCAGTCCAGCGGCCCGCACAGATACGCAGTATTTT.

This chain connects TRBV11-2 to TRBJ2-4; weak D call: TRBD2 (5 bases). This CDR3 has 16 amino acids. Germline CDR1 and CDR2: SGHAT and FQNNGV. With 2 bases removed from V and 3 bases from J, the gap between germline ends came to 14 bases. The DNA for the CDR3 is TGTGCCAGCAGCTTATGGAGCGGTGAGGGCAAAAACATTCAGTACTTC. Protein product: CASSLWSGEGKNIQYF.

The chain carries TRBV6-5 and TRBJ1-5; D perhaps matches TRBD1 (5 bases). V was shortened by 6 bases and J by 5 bases, with 11 bases between the two germline ends. Looked up from germline, CDR1 is MNHEY and CDR2 is SVGAGI. The CDR3 covers 13 residues. The CDR3 loop reads CASRGQDYQPQHF. The CDR3 coding sequence is TGTGCCAGCAGGGGGCAGGATTATCAGCCCCAGCATTTT.

This clone occurred once. The rearrangement uses TRBV28 and TRBJ2-5; no definite D call. With 2 bases removed from V and 5 bases from J, the gap between germline ends came to 9 bases. The CDR3 length is 13 residues. Germline V gene lookup returns CDR1 MDHEN and CDR2 SYDVKM. The CDR3 bases are TGTGCCAGCAGTTTAGCGAGCGAGGAGACCCAGTACTTC. Its translation: CASSLASEETQYF.

V is TRBV27 and J is TRBJ2-3, with unresolved D. Germline CDR1 reads MNHEY; CDR2 reads SMNVEV (reference sequence). CDR3 size: 14 residues. Trimming took 3 bases from V and 1 from J, leaving 8 bases between them. The CDR3 coding sequence is TGTGCCAGCAGTTTTACTCGGGGCACAGATACGCAGTATTTT. Translating it yields CASSFTRGTDTQYF.

This chain joins TRBV7-9 and TRBJ1-2; unclear D gene. The CDR3 covers 14 residues. V was cut by 1 base and J by 0 bases, with 6 bases left in between. CDR1 and CDR2 from the germline V gene are SEHNR and FQNEAQ (reference sequence). The CDR3 is CASSLEGANYGYTF. CDR3 coding DNA: TGTGCCAGCAGCTTAGAGGGAGCTAACTATGGCTACACCTTC.